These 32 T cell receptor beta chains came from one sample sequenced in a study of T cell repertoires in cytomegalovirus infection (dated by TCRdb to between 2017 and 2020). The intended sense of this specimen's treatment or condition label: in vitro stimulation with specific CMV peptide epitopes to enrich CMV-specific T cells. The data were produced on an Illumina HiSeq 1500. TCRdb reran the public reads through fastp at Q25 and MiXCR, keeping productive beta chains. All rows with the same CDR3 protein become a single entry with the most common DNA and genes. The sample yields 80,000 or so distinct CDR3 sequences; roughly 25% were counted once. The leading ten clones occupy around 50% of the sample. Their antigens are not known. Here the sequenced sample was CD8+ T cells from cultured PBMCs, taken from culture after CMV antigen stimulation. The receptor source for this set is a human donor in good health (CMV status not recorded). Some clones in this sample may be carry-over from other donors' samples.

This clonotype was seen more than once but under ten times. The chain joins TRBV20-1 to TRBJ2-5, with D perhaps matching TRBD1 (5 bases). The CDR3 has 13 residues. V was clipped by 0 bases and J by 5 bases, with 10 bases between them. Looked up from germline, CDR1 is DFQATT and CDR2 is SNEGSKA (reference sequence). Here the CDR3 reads CSARDVRAETQYF. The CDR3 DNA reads TGCAGTGCTAGAGATGTCAGGGCGGAGACCCAGTACTTC.

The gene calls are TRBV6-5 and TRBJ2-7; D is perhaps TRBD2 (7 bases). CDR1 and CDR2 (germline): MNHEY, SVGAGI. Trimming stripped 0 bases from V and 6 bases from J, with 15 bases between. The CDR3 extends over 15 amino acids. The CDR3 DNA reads TGTGCCAGCAGTTACTCGAGGGGGGGCCTCGGCGAGCAGTACTTC. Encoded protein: CASSYSRGGLGEQYF.

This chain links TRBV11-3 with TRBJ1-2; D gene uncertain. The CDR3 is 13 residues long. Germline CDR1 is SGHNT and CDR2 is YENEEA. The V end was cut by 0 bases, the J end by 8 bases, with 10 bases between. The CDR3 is CASSLDQNDGYTF. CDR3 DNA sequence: TGTGCCAGCAGCTTAGATCAAAATGACGGCTACACCTTC.

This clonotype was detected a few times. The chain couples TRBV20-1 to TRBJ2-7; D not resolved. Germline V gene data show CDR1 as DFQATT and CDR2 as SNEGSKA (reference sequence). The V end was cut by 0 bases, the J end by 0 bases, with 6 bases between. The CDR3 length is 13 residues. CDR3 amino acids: CSARDPGSYEQYF. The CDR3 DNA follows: TGCAGTGCTAGAGATCCGGGCTCCTACGAGCAGTACTTC.

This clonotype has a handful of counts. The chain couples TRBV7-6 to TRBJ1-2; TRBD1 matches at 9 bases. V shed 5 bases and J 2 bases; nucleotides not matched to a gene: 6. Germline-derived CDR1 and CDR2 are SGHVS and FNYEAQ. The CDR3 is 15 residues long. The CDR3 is CASSVRDRENYGYTF. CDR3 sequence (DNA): TGTGCCAGCAGCGTCCGGGACAGGGAAAACTATGGCTACACCTTC.

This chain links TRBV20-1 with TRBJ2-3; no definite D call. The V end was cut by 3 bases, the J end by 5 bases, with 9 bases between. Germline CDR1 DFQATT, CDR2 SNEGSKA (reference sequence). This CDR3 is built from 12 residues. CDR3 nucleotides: TGCAGTGCTAGGTGGGGAAGAGATACGCAGTATTTT. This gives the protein CSARWGRDTQYF.

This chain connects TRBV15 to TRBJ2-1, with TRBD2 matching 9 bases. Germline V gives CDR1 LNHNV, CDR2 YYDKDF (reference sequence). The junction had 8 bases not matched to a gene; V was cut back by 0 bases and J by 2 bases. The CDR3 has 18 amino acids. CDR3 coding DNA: TGTGCCACCAGCAGAGATCATCCTAGCGGGGCGGCCTACAATGAGCAGTTCTTC. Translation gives CATSRDHPSGAAYNEQFF.

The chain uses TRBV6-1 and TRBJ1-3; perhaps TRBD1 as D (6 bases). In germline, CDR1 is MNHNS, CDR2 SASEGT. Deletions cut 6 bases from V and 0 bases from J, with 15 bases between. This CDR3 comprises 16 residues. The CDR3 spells CASSQSTGSSGNTIYF. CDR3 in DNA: TGTGCCAGCAGCCAGTCTACAGGGTCCTCTGGAAACACCATATATTTT.

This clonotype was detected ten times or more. CDR3 amino acids: CATVPGSEIPLSYEQYF. CDR3 nucleotides: TGTGCCACCGTCCCCGGATCTGAAATACCCCTCTCCTACGAGCAGTACTTC. V usage is TRBV6-1 and J usage is TRBJ2-7; D unclear. This CDR3 has 17 residues. The germline V gene has CDR1 MNHNS and CDR2 SASEGT. The V gene lost 10 bases and the J gene lost 0 bases, with 25 bases spanning the gap.

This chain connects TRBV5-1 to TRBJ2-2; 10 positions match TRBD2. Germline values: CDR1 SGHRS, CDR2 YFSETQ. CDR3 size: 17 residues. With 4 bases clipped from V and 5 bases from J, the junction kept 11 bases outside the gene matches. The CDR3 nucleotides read TGCGCCAGCAGCCCCACATTAGCGGGAGGAGTTACCGGGGAGCTGTTTTTT. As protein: CASSPTLAGGVTGELFF.

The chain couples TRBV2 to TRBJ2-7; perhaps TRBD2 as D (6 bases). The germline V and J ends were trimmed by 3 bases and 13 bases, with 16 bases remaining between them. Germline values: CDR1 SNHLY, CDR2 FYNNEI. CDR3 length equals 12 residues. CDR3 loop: CASSDKAGYLYF. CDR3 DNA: TGTGCCAGCAGTGATAAGGCGGGGTATCTTTACTTC.

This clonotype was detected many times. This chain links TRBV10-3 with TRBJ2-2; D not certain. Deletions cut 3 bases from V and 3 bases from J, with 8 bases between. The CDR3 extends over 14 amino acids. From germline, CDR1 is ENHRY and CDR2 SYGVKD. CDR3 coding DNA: TGTGCCATCAGTGATAGCCCTGACACCGGGGAGCTGTTTTTT. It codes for CAISDSPDTGELFF.

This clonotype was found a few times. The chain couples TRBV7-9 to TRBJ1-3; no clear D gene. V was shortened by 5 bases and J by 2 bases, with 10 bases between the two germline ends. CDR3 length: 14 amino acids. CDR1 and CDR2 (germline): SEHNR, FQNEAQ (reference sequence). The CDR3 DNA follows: TGTGCCAGCAGCCCCACAATTACTGGAAACACCATATATTTT. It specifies CASSPTITGNTIYF.

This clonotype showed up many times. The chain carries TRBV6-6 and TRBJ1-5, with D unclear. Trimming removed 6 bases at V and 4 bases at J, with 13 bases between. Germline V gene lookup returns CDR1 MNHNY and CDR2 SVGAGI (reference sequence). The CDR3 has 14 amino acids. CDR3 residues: CASRERNFNQPQHF. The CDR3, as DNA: TGTGCCAGCAGGGAAAGGAATTTTAATCAGCCCCAGCATTTT.

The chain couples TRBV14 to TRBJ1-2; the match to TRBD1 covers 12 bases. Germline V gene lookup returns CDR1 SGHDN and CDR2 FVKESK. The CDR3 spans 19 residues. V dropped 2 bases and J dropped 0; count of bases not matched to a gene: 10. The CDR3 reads CASSQSAGQGALANYGYTF. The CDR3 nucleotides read TGTGCCAGCAGCCAAAGCGCGGGACAGGGGGCTCTAGCTAACTATGGCTACACCTTC.

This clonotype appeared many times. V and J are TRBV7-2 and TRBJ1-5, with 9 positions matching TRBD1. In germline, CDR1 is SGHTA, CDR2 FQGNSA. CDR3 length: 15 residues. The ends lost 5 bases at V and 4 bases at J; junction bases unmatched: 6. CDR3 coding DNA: TGTGCCAGCAGCAGCGGACAGGGGAGGAATCAGCCCCAGCATTTT. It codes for CASSSGQGRNQPQHF.

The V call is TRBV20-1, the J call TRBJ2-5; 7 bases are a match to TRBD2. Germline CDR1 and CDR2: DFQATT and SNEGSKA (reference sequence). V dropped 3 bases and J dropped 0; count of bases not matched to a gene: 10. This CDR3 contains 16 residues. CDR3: CSASSRASGYQETQYF. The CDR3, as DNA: TGCAGTGCTAGTTCGCGGGCTAGCGGCTACCAAGAGACCCAGTACTTC.

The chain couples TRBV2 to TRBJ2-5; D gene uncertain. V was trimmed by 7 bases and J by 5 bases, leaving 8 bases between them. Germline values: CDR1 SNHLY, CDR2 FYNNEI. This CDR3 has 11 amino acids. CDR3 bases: TGTGCCAGCACAAGCTCGGAGACCCAGTACTTC. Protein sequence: CASTSSETQYF.

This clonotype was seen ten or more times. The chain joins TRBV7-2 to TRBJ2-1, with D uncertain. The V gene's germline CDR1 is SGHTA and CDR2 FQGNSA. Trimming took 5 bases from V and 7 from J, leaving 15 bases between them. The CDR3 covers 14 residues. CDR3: CASSAEGLGNEQFF. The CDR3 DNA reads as TGTGCCAGCAGCGCTGAAGGTCTGGGTAATGAGCAGTTCTTC.

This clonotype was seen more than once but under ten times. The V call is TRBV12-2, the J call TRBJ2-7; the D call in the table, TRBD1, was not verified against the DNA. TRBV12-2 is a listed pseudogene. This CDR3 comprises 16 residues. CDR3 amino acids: CASRFLAGTGGDEQYF. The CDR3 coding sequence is TGTGCAAGTCGCTTTCTAGCCGGGACAGGGGGCGACGAGCAGTACTTC.

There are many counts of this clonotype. The CDR3 DNA reads as TGTGCCAGTAAAGGGGGACAGGGGAGGACGTGGTATGGCTACACCTTC. Translation gives CASKGGQGRTWYGYTF. The gene calls are TRBV19 and TRBJ1-2; TRBD1 matches at 10 bases. Looked up from germline, CDR1 is LNHDA and CDR2 is SQIVND (reference sequence). V lost 7 bases, J lost 5 bases, and 13 bases stayed unmatched. The CDR3 contains 16 residues.

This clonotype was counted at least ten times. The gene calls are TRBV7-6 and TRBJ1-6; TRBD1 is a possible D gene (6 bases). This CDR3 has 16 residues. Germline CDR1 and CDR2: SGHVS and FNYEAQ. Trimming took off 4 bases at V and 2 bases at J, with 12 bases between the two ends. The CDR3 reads CASSSQTGAYNSPLHF. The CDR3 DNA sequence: TGTGCCAGCAGCTCGCAGACAGGCGCCTATAATTCACCCCTCCACTTT.

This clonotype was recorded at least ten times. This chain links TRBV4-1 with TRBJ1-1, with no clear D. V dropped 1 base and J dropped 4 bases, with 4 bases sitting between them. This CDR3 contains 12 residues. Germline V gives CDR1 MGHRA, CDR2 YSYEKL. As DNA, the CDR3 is TGCGCCAGCAGCCAAGCCGCCACTGAAGCTTTCTTT. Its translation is CASSQAATEAFF.

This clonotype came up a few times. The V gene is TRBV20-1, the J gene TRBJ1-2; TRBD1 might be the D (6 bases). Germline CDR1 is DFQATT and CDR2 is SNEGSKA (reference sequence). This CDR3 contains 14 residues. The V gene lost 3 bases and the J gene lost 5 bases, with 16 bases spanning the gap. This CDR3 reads CSARARGRWYGYTF. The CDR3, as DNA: TGCAGTGCTAGGGCCAGGGGAAGATGGTATGGCTACACCTTC.

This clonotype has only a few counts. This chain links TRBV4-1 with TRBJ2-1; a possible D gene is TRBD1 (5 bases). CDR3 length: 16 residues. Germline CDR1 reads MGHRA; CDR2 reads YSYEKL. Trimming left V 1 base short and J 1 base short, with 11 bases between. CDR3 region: CASSQADQGSYNEQFF. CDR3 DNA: TGCGCCAGCAGCCAAGCAGACCAGGGTTCCTACAATGAGCAGTTCTTC.

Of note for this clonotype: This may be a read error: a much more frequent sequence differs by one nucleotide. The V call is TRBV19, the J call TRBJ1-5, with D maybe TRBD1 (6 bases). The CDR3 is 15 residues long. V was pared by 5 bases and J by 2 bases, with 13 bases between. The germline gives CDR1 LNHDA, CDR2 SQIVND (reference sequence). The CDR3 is CASSVQGNGNQPQHF. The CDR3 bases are TGTGCCAGTAGTGTACAGGGTAACGGCAATCAGCCCCAGCATTTT.

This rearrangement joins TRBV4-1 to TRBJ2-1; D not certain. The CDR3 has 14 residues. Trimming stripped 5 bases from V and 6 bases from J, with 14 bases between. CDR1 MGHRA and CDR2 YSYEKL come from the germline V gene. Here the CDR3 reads CASSTKDSGNEQFF. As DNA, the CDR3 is TGCGCCAGCAGCACCAAGGATTCTGGCAATGAGCAGTTCTTC.

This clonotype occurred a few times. CDR3 region: CASSPLETGVNTEAFF. The CDR3 nucleotides read TGTGCCAGCAGCCCCCTGGAGACAGGGGTGAACACTGAAGCTTTCTTT. This chain connects TRBV5-4 to TRBJ1-1; TRBD1 matches at 8 bases. This CDR3 comprises 16 residues. J was trimmed by 0 bases and V by 4 bases; bases with no gene match: 8. Germline V lookup: CDR1 SGHNT, CDR2 YYREEE (reference sequence).

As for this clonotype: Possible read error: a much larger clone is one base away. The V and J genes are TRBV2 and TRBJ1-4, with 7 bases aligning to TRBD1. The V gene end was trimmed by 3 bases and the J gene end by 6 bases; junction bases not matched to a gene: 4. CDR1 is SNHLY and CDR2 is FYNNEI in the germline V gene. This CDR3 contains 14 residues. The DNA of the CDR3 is TGTGCCAGCAGTGATATAGGGGGCTATGAAAAACTGTTTTTT. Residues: CASSDIGGYEKLFF.

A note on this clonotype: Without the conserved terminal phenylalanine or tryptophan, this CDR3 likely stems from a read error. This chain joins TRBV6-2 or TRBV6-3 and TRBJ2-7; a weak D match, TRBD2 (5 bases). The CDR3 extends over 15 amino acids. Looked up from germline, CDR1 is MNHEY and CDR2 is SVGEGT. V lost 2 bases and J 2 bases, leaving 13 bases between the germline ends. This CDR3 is CASSYQPEVPYEQYI. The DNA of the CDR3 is TGTGCCAGCAGTTACCAACCGGAGGTACCCTACGAGCAGTACATC.

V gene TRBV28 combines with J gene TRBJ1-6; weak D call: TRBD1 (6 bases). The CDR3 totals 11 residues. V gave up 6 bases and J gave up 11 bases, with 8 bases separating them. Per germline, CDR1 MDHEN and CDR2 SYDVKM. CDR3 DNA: TGTGCCAGCAGGAGACAGGCACCCCTCCACTTT. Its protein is CASRRQAPLHF.

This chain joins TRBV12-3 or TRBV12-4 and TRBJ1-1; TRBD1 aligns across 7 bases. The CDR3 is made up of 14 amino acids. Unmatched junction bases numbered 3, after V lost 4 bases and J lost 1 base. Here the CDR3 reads CASSSRDRNTEAFF. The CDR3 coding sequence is TGTGCCAGCAGTTCCCGGGACAGGAACACTGAAGCTTTCTTT.